This T cell receptor (beta chain) comes out of a study of blood T cell repertoires in COVID-19. Study-level information: Acute and convalescent COVID-19 samples came from the United States, Italy and Spain. PBMCs, B-cell-depleted T cells, or T cells provided the cDNA or gDNA that made up the material.

The data were produced by immunoSEQ multiplex PCR, yet TCRdb's version contains in-frame clones alone and is incomplete. The table lists 200,000 to 250,000 clones, about 80% of them singletons. Germline V gene data show CDR1 as MNHEY and CDR2 as SVGAGI. The CDR3 is 12 amino acids. Trimming left V 4 bases short and J 6 bases short, with 8 bases between. This study enrolled people aged about 18 to 90 from about two dozen US geographic areas. The V and J genes are TRBV6-5 and TRBJ2-3, with D maybe TRBD1 (5 bases). The receptor comes from a man between 60 and 75 years old who had recovered from COVID-19. The sample taken for sequencing was PBMCs or T cells enriched from blood (not recorded which). CDR3 amino acids: CASSSTGDTQYF. The CDR3, as DNA: TGTGCCAGCAGTTCTACAGGCGATACGCAGTATTTT.